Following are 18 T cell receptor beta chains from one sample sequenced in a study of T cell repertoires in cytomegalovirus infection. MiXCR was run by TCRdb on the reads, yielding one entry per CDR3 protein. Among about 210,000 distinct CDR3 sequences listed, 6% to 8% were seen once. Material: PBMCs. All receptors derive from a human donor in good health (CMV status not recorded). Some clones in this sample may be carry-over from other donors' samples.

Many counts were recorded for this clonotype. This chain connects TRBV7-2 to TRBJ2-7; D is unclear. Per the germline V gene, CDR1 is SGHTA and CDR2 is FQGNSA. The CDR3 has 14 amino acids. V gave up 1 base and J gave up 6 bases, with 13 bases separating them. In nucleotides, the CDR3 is TGTGCCAGCAGCTTAGGGAGAGGATGGGGCGAGCAGTACTTC. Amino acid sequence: CASSLGRGWGEQYF.

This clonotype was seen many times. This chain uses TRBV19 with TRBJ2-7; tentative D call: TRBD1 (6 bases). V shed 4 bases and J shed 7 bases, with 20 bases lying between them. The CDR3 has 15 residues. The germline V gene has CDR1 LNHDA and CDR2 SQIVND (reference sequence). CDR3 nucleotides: TGTGCCAGTAGTACAACCGGGACAACCCACGGAGAGCAGTACTTC. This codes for CASSTTGTTHGEQYF.

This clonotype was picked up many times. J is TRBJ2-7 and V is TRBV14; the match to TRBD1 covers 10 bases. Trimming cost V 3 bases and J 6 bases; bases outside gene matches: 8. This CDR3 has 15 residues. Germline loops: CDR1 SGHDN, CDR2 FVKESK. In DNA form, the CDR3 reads TGTGCCAGCAGCCACCAAGGGACAGGGGTCGGCGAGCAGTACTTC. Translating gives CASSHQGTGVGEQYF.

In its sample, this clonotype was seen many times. The CDR3 region has the DNA TGTGCCAGCAGCCAAGACCAAGAGACCCAGTACTTC. Translation gives CASSQDQETQYF. J is TRBJ2-5 and V is TRBV7-7; unclear D gene. Germline V gene sequence: CDR1 SSHAT, CDR2 FNYEAQ (reference sequence). The CDR3 consists of 12 residues. Deletions cut 5 bases from V and 0 bases from J, with 4 bases between.

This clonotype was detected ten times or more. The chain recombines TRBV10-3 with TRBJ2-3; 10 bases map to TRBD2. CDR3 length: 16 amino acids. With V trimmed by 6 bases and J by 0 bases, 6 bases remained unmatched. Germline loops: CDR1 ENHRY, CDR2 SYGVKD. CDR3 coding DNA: TGTGCCATCAGCGCCGGGACTAGCGTTAGCACAGATACGCAGTATTTT. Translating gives CAISAGTSVSTDTQYF.

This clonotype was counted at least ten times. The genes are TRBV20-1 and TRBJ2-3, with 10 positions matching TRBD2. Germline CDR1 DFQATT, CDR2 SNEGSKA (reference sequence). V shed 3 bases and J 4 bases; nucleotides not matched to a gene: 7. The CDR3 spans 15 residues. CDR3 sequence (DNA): TGCAGTGCTAGTTTCCTAGCGGGGGCCGCAGATACGCAGTATTTT. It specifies CSASFLAGAADTQYF.

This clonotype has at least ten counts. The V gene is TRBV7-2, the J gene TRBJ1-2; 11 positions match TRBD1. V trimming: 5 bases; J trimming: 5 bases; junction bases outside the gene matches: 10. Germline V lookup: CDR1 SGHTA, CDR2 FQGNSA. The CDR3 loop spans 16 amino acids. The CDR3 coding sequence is TGTGCCAGCAGCCCAGCCCGGACAGGGGGCGAGTATGGCTACACCTTC. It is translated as CASSPARTGGEYGYTF.

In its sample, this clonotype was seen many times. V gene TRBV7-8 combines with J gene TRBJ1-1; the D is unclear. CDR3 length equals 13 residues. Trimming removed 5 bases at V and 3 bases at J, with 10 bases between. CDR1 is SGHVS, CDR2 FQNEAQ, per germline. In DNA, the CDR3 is TGTGCCAGCAGCCCGATAATCCACACTGAAGCTTTCTTT. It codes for CASSPIIHTEAFF.

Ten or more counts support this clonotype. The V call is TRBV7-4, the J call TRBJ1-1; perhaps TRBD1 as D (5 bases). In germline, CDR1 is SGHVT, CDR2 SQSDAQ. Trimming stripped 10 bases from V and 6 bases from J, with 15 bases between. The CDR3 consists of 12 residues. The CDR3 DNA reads TGTGCCATATTGGGGGGAGCTCCTGAAGCTTTCTTT. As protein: CAILGGAPEAFF.

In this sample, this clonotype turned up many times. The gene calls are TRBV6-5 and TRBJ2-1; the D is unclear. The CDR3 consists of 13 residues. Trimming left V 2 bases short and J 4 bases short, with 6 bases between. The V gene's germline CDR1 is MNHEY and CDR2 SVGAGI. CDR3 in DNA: TGTGCCAGCAGTTACGGTCAATACAATGAGCAGTTCTTC. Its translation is CASSYGQYNEQFF.

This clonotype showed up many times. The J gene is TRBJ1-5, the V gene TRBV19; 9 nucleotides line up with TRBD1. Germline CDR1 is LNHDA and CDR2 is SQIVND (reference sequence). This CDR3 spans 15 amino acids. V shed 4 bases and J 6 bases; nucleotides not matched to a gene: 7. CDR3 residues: CASSRWTGDPQPQHF. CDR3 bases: TGTGCCAGTAGTAGGTGGACAGGGGACCCTCAGCCCCAGCATTTT.

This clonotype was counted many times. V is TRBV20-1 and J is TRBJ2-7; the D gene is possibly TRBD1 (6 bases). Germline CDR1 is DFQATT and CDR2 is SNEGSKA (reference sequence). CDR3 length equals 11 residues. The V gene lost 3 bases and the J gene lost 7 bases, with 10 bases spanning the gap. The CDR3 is CSASYGTEQYF. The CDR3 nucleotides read TGCAGTGCTAGCTACGGGACAGAGCAGTACTTC.

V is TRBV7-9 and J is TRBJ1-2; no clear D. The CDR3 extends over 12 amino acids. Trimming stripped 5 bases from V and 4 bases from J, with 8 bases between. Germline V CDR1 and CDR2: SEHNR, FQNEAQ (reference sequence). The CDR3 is CASSVEFYGYTF. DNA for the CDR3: TGTGCCAGCAGCGTTGAGTTCTATGGCTACACCTTC.

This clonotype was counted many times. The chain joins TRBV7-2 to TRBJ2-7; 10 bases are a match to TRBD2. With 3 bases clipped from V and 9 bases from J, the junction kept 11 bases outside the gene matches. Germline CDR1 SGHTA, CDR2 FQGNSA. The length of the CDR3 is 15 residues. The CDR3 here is CASSFTGTSALPQYF. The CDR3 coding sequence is TGTGCCAGCAGCTTCACCGGGACTAGCGCGTTACCGCAGTACTTC.

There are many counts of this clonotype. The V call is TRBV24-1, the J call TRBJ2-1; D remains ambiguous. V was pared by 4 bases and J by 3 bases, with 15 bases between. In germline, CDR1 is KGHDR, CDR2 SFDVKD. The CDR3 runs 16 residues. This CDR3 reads CATSEGSGRFYNEQFF. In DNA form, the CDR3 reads TGTGCCACCAGTGAGGGGTCCGGACGATTCTACAATGAGCAGTTCTTC.

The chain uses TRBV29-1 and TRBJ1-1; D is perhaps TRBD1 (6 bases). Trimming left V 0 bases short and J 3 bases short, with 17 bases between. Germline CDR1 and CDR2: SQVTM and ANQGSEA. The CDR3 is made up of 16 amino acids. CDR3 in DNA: TGCAGCGTTGAAGAGAAACAGGGAAATGGTTACACTGAAGCTTTCTTT. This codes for CSVEEKQGNGYTEAFF.

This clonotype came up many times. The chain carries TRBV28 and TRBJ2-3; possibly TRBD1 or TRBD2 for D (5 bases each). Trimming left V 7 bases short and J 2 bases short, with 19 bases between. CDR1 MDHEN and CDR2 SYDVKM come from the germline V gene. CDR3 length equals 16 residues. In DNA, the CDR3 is TGTGCCAGCACCCGAGGGAGAGGGGCGACCACAGATACGCAGTATTTT. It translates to CASTRGRGATTDTQYF.

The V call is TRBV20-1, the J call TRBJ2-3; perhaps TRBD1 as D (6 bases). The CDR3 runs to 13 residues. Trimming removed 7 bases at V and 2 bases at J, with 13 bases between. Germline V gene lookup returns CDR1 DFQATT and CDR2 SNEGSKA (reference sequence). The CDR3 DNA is TGCAGTGTGGAACAGGGCTTCACAGATACGCAGTATTTT. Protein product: CSVEQGFTDTQYF.